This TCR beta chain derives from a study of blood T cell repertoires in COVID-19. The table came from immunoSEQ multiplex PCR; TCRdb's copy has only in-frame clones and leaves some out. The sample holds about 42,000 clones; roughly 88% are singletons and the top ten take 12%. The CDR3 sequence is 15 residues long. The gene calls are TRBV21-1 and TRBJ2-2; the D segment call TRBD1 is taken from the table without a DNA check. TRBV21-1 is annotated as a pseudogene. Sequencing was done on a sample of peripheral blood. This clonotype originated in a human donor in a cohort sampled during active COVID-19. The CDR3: CASSPGSPGAGELFF. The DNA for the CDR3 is TGTGCCAGCAGCCCCGGGTCCCCAGGGGCCGGGGAGCTGTTTTTT.